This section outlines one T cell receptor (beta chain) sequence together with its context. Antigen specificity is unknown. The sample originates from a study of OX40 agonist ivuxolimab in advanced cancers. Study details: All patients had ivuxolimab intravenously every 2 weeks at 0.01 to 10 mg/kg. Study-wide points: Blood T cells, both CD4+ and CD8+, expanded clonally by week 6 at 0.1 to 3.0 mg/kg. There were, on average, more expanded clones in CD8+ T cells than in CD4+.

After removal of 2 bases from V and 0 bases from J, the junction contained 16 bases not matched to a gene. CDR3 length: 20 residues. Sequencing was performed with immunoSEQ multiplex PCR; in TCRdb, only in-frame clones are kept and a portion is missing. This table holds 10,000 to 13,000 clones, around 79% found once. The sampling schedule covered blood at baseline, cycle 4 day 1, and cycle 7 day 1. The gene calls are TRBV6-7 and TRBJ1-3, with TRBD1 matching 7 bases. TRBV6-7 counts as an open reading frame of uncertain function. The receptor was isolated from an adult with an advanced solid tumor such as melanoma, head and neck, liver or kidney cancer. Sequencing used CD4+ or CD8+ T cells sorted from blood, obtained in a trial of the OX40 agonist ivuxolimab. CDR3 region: CASSYPDRVKPVGSGNTIYF. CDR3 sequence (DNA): TGTGCCAGCAGTTACCCAGACAGGGTAAAACCTGTCGGCTCTGGAAACACCATATATTTT.